A selection of T cell receptor beta chains follows, all from one sample in a study of blood T cell repertoires in COVID-19. Clones were read by immunoSEQ multiplex PCR, and TCRdb kept only the in-frame ones, dropping some. The data contain fewer than 200,000 clones, approximately 86% of them singletons. Material for sequencing was peripheral blood. These receptors all come from a man aged 55 to 70 who had recovered from COVID-19. The CDR3 runs from the conserved cysteine through the conserved F or W. D genes are given only for firm matches. Some rows have no size entry. The others give once, few or many, or a class for an expanded clone.

TRBD1	.	TRBJ2-7	TRBV18	CASSPGTGNYEQYF	TGTGCCAGCTCACCCGGGACAGGGAACTACGAGCAGTACTTC
TRBD2	.	TRBJ2-3	TRBV3-1/TRBV3-2	CASAPRLAGASSTDTQYF	TGTGCCAGCGCCCCCCGACTAGCGGGGGCTTCTAGCACAGATACGCAGTATTTT
TRBD1	.	TRBJ1-6	TRBV5-6	CASSLGADRKTSPLHF	TGTGCCAGCAGCTTGGGCGCGGACAGGAAAACTTCACCCCTCCACTTT
.	.	TRBJ1-2	TRBV19	CASRPGTSFYGYTF	TGTGCCAGTAGGCCCGGGACATCTTTCTATGGCTACACCTTC
TRBD2	.	TRBJ2-3	TRBV7-2	CASSLVAGASTDTQYF	TGTGCCAGCAGCTTGGTAGCGGGGGCTAGCACAGATACGCAGTATTTT
.	.	TRBJ1-1	TRBV9	CASSQGGNTEAFF	TGTGCCAGCAGCCAAGGAGGGAACACTGAAGCTTTCTTT
.	.	TRBJ2-7	TRBV19	CASSIGGGGASTYEQYF	TGTGCCAGTAGTATAGGTGGCGGGGGCGCCTCGACCTACGAGCAGTACTTC
TRBD2	.	TRBJ2-3	TRBV7-2	CATARGGGDTQYF	TGTGCCACCGCGCGCGGGGGGGGAGATACGCAGTATTTT
TRBD1	.	TRBJ1-1	TRBV7-9	CASSLLGQGAFF	TGTGCCAGCAGCTTACTGGGACAGGGTGCTTTCTTT
TRBD1	.	TRBJ1-5	TRBV6-5	CASSTTQGVQPQHF	TGTGCCAGCAGTACCACTCAGGGGGTTCAGCCCCAGCATTTT
TRBD1	few	TRBJ1-2	TRBV7-9	CASSSTLGGGYGYTF	TGTGCCAGCAGCTCAACTTTAGGGGGCGGCTATGGCTACACCTTC
TRBD2	once	TRBJ2-3	TRBV3-1/TRBV3-2	CASSQDLSGGTIQDTQYF	TGTGCCAGCAGCCAAGATCTTAGCGGGGGGACCATTCAAGATACGCAGTATTTT
.	.	TRBJ1-6	TRBV5-4	CASSRISGAGSPLHF	TGTGCCAGCAGCCGCATCTCAGGGGCCGGCTCACCCCTCCACTTT
.	.	TRBJ1-1	TRBV7-9	CASRFVGGSTEAFF	TGTGCCAGCAGGTTCGTCGGGGGGTCCACTGAAGCTTTCTTT
.	.	TRBJ2-3	TRBV11-2	CASSFEGLDTQYF	TGTGCCAGCAGCTTTGAGGGTTTGGATACGCAGTATTTT
.	.	TRBJ2-3	TRBV5-4	CASSDPPGGTDTQYF	TGTGCCAGCAGCGATCCCCCGGGGGGCACAGATACGCAGTATTTT
.	.	TRBJ1-6	TRBV4-1	CASSRQRDSPLHF	TGCGCCAGCAGCCGGCAACGGGATTCACCCCTCCACTTT